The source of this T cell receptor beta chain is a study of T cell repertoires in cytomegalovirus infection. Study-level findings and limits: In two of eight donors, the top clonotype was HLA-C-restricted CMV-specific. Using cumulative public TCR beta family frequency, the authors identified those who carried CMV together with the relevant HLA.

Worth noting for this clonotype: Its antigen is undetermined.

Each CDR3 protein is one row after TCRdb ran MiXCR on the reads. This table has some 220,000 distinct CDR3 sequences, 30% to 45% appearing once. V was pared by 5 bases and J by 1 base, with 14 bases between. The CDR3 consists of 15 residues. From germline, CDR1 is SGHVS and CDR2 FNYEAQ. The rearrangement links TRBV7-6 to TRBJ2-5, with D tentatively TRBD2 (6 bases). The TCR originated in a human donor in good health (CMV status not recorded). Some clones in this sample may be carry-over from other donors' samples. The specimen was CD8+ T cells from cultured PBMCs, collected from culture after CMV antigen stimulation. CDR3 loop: CASSPGLHSQETQYF. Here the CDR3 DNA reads TGTGCCAGCAGCCCGGGACTTCACAGCCAAGAGACCCAGTACTTC.